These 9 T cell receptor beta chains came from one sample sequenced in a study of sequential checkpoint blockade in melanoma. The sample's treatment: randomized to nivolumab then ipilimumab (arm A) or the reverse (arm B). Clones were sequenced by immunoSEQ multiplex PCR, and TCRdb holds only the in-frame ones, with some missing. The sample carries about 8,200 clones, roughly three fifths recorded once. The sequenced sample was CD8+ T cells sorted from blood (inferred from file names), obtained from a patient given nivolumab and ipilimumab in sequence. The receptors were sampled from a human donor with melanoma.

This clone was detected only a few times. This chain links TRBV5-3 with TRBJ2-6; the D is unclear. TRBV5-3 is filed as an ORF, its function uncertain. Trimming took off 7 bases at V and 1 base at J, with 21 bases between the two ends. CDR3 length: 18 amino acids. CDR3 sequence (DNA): TGTGCCAGATATTCGACAAGCCTTTTACCTTCTGGGGCCAACGTCCTGACTTTC. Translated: CARYSTSLLPSGANVLTF.

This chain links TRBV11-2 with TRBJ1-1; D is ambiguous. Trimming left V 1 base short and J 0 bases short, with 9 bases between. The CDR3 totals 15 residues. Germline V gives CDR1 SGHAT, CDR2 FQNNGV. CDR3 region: CASSLVPRVNTEAFF. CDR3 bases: TGTGCCAGCAGCTTAGTTCCCCGGGTGAACACTGAAGCTTTCTTT.

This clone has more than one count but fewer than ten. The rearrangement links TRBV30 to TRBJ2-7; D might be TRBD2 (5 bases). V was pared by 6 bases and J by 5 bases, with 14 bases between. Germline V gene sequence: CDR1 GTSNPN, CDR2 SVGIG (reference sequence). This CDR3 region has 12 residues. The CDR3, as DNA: TGTGCCTGCCAGGACTTAAGCCACGAGCAGTACTTC. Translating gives CACQDLSHEQYF.

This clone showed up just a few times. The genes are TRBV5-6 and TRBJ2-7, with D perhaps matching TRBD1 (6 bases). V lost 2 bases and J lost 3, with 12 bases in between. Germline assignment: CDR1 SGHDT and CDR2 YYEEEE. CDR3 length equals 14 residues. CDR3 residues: CASSFFQGHYEQYF. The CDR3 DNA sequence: TGTGCCAGCAGCTTCTTCCAGGGGCACTACGAGCAGTACTTC. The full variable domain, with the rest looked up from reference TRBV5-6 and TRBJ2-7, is DAGVTQSPTHLIKTRGQQVTLRCSPKSGHDTVSWYQQALGQGPQFIFQYYEEEERQRGNFPDRFSGHQFPNYSSELNVNALLLGDSALYLCASSFFQGHYEQYFGPGTRLTVT.

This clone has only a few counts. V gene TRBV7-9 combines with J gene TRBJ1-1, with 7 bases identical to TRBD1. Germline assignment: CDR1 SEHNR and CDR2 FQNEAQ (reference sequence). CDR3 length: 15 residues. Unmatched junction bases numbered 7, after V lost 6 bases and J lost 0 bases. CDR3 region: CASSRQGGVNTEAFF. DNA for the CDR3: TGTGCCAGCAGTCGACAGGGTGGGGTGAACACTGAAGCTTTCTTT. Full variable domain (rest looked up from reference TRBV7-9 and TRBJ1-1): DTGVSQNPRHKITKRGQNVTFRCDPISEHNRLYWYRQTLGQGPEFLTYFQNEAQLEKSRLLSDRFSAERPKGSFSTLEIQRTEQGDSAMYLCASSRQGGVNTEAFFGQGTRLTVV.

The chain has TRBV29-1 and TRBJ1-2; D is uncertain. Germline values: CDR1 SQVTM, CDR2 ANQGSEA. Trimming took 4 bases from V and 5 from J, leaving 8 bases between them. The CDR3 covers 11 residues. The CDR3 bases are TGCAGCGTTGTGGCCGGGTATGGCTACACCTTC. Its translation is CSVVAGYGYTF.

CDR3 region: CASSASSQRTYYGYTF. CDR3 bases: TGTGCCAGCAGTGCCTCCTCACAGAGAACTTACTATGGCTACACCTTC. The V call is TRBV25-1, the J call TRBJ1-2; no clear D. Trimming pared 4 bases from V and 3 bases from J, leaving 18 bases between. Germline V gives CDR1 MGHDK, CDR2 SYGVNS. CDR3 length: 16 residues.

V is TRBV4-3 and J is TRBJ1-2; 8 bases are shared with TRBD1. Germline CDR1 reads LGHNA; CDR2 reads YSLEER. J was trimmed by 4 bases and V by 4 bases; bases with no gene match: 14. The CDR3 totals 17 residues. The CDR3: CASSPETGEGGLYGYTF. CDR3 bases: TGCGCCAGCAGCCCCGAGACAGGGGAGGGGGGCCTCTATGGCTACACCTTC.

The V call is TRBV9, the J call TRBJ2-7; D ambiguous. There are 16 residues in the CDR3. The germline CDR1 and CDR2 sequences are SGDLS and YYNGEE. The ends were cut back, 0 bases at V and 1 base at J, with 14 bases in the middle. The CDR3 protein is CASSVAGRANSYEQYF. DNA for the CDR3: TGTGCCAGCAGCGTAGCGGGTAGAGCGAATTCCTACGAGCAGTACTTC.